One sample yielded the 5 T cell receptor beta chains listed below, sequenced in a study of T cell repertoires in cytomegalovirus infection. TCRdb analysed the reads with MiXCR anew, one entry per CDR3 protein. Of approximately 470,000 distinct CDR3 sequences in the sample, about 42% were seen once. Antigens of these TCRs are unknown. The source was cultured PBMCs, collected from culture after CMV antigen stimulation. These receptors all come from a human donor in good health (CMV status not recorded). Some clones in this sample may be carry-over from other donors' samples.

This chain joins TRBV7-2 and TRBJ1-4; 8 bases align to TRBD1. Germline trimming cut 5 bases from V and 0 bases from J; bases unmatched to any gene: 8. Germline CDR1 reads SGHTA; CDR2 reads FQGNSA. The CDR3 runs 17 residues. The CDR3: CASSTSRGHATNEKLFF. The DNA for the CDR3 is TGTGCCAGCAGCACGTCCAGGGGGCACGCAACTAATGAAAAACTGTTTTTT.

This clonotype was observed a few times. For the CDR3, the DNA is TGTGCCAGCGGATCACCGATGGTAGATACGCAGTATTTT. This codes for CASGSPMVDTQYF. The chain carries TRBV7-2 and TRBJ2-3; D gene uncertain. V was pared by 8 bases and J by 5 bases, with 14 bases between. From germline, CDR1 is SGHTA and CDR2 FQGNSA. There are 13 residues in the CDR3.

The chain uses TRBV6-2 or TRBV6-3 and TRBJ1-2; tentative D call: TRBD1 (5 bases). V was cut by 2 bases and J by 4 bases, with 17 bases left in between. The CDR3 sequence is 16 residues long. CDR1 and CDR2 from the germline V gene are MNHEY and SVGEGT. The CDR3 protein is CASSYPRGTAIYGYTF. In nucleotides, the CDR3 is TGTGCCAGCAGTTACCCACGCGGGACGGCCATCTATGGCTACACCTTC.

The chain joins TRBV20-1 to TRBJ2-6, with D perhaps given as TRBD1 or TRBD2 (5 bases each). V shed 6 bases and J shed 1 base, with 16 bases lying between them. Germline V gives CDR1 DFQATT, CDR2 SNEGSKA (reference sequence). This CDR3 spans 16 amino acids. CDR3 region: CSAGDPANSGANVLTF. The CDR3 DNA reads TGCAGTGCCGGGGACCCAGCAAATTCTGGGGCCAACGTCCTGACTTTC.

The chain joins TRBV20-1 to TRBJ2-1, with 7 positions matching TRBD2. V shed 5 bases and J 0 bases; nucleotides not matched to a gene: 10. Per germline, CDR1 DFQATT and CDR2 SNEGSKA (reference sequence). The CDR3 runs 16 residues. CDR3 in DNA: TGCAGTGCTCCGACCCGAGCGGGGCCCTCCTACAATGAGCAGTTCTTC. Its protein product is CSAPTRAGPSYNEQFF.